Listed below are T cell receptor beta chains from one sample, sequenced in a study of blood T cell repertoires in COVID-19. Clones were read by immunoSEQ multiplex PCR, and TCRdb kept only the in-frame ones, dropping some. The table has 150,000 or so clones, 85% to 90% seen once. The sequenced sample was peripheral blood. These receptors all come from a woman in her 70s with COVID-19, enrolled during active disease. Both conserved end residues are part of each CDR3. Each record gives: J gene, clone size, V gene, CDR3 length, D gene, CDR3 protein, CDR3 DNA. A D gene is named only where the DNA matches it firmly. Size tells how often a clone was seen (once, few, many) or the class of an expanded clone, and some rows leave it out.

TRBJ1-1 . TRBV5-6 16 TRBD1 CASSLSDRGVNTEAFF TGTGCCAGCAGCTTAAGTGACAGGGGAGTGAACACTGAAGCTTTCTTT
TRBJ1-1 . TRBV19 12 . CASRDSHTEAFF TGTGCCAGTCGAGATTCCCACACTGAAGCTTTCTTT
TRBJ2-7 . TRBV28 14 TRBD1 CASSLGQVSYEQYF TGTGCCAGCAGTTTGGGACAGGTCTCCTACGAGCAGTACTTC
TRBJ1-4 . TRBV15 15 TRBD1 CATSREGGAGEKLFF TGTGCCACCAGCAGAGAAGGGGGCGCAGGGGAAAAACTGTTTTTT
TRBJ2-7 . TRBV6-5 14 TRBD1 CASRFRTGDHEQYF TGTGCCAGCAGATTCAGGACAGGGGACCACGAGCAGTACTTC
TRBJ2-5 . TRBV2 14 . CASSADRQQETQYF TGTGCCAGCAGTGCCGACAGACAACAAGAGACCCAGTACTTC
TRBJ1-5 . TRBV3-1/TRBV3-2 13 . CASSPTREGPQHF TGTGCCAGCAGCCCCACTCGGGAGGGGCCCCAGCATTTT
TRBJ2-7 . TRBV7-9 15 TRBD1 CASSLGRQGAYEQYF TGTGCCAGCAGCTTAGGCAGACAGGGTGCCTACGAGCAGTACTTC
TRBJ2-7 . TRBV28 17 TRBD2 CASSSPTPSGGSYEQYF TGTGCCAGCAGTTCCCCAACACCTAGCGGGGGCTCCTACGAGCAGTACTTC
TRBJ2-5 . TRBV7-2 14 . CASSLDGAAWTQYF TGTGCCAGCAGCTTAGATGGGGCCGCTTGGACCCAGTACTTC
TRBJ1-1 . TRBV7-2 15 . CASSLDVRRNTEAFF TGTGCCAGCAGCTTAGATGTACGGAGGAACACTGAAGCTTTCTTT
TRBJ2-1 . TRBV6-5 13 . CASRSGAYNEQFF TGTGCCAGCAGATCAGGGGCCTACAATGAGCAGTTCTTC
TRBJ1-4 . TRBV6-5 13 . CASSSGYTEKLFF TGTGCCAGCAGTTCGGGGTATACGGAAAAACTGTTTTTT
TRBJ1-1 few TRBV3-1/TRBV3-2 13 . CASSQGRDTEAFF TGTGCCAGCAGCCAGGGGCGGGATACTGAAGCTTTCTTT
TRBJ2-7 . TRBV2 18 . CASSDPLAPAIPTYEQYF TGTGCCAGCAGTGATCCTTTAGCGCCGGCAATACCCACCTACGAGCAGTACTTC
TRBJ2-7 . TRBV5-4 15 . CASSFVGAPSYEQYF TGTGCCAGCAGCTTCGTGGGGGCCCCCTCCTACGAGCAGTACTTC
TRBJ2-1 . TRBV27 14 . CASSLSGGQGEQFF TGTGCCAGCAGTTTATCGGGGGGTCAGGGTGAGCAGTTCTTC
TRBJ1-2 . TRBV7-8 14 . CASSLAGRAGGYTF TGTGCCAGCAGCTTAGCAGGGAGGGCTGGGGGCTACACCTTC
TRBJ2-3 . TRBV6-5 13 TRBD1 CASSLQGTDTQYF TGTGCCAGCAGTCTACAGGGGACAGATACGCAGTATTTT
TRBJ2-1 . TRBV7-2 16 . CASSFPAGGSYNEQFF TGTGCCAGCAGCTTCCCAGCGGGCGGATCCTACAATGAGCAGTTCTTC
TRBJ2-3 . TRBV3-1/TRBV3-2 18 TRBD2 CASSQDSASGVDTDTQYF TGTGCCAGCAGCCAAGATTCGGCTAGCGGCGTTGACACAGATACGCAGTATTTT
TRBJ1-6 once TRBV6-5 15 TRBD1 CASRTGSVHNSPLHF TGTGCCAGCAGGACAGGGAGCGTGCATAATTCACCCCTCCACTTT
TRBJ2-6 . TRBV7-9 14 . CATQQDSGANVLTF TGTGCCACCCAACAGGACTCTGGGGCCAACGTCCTGACTTTC
TRBJ2-1 . TRBV7-2 18 TRBD2 CASSLTPPGLAGVNEQFF TGTGCCAGCAGCCTAACCCCGCCCGGGCTAGCGGGGGTTAATGAGCAGTTCTTC
TRBJ2-7 once TRBV18 14 . CASSPSRGGYEQYF TGTGCCAGCTCACCATCCAGGGGTGGCTACGAGCAGTACTTC
TRBJ2-5 once TRBV7-9 14 TRBD2 CASSFAGGQETQYF TGTGCCAGCAGCTTTGCGGGGGGTCAAGAGACCCAGTACTTC
TRBJ1-5 few TRBV2 16 . CASSEGRAGGIKPQHF TGTGCCAGCAGTGAAGGCAGGGCCGGGGGAATTAAGCCCCAGCATTTT
TRBJ1-2 . TRBV28 14 . CASSGIDRNYGYTF TGTGCCAGCAGCGGAATAGACAGAAACTATGGCTACACCTTC
TRBJ2-5 . TRBV7-9 15 TRBD1 CASSSLNRGQETQYF TGTGCCAGCAGCTCCCTAAACAGGGGTCAAGAGACCCAGTACTTC
TRBJ2-3 . TRBV5-1 16 TRBD1 CASSLGPGQGTDTQYF TGCGCCAGCAGCTTGGGGCCCGGACAGGGCACAGATACGCAGTATTTT
TRBJ1-3 . TRBV7-9 12 . CASSLRQTRLDF TGTGCCAGCAGCTTAAGGCAGACACGTTTGGATTTT
TRBJ1-1 . TRBV4-2 16 . CASSPRTEIMNTEAFF TGTGCCAGCAGTCCTAGGACAGAAATCATGAACACTGAAGCTTTCTTT
TRBJ1-3 . TRBV18 14 . CASSPPVAGNTIYF TGTGCCAGCTCACCCCCGGTGGCTGGAAACACCATATATTTT